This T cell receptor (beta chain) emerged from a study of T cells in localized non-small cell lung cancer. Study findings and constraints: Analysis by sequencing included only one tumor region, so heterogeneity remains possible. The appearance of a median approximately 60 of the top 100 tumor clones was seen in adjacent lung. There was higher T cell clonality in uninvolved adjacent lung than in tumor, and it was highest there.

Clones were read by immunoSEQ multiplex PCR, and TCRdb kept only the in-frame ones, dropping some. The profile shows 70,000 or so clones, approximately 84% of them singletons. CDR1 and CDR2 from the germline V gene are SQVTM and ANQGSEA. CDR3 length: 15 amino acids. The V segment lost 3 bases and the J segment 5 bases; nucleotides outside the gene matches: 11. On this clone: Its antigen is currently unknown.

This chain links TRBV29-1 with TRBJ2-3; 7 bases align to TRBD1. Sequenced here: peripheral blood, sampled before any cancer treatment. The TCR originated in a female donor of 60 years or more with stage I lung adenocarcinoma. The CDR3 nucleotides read TGCAGCGTTGAGAGGGGGCAGGGGGTGGGAGATACGCAGTATTTT. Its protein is CSVERGQGVGDTQYF.